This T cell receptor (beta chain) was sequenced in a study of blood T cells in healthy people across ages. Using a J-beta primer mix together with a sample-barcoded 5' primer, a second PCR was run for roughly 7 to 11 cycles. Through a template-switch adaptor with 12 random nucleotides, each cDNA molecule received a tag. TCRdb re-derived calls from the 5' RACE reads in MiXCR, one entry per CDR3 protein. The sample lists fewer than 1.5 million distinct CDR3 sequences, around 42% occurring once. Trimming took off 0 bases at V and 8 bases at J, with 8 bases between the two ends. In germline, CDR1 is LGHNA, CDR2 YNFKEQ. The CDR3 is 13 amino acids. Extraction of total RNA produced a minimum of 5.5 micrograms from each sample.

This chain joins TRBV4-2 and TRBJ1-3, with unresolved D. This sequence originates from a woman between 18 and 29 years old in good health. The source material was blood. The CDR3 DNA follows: TGTGCCAGCAGCCAAGATAACCGAGACACCATATATTTT. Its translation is CASSQDNRDTIYF.